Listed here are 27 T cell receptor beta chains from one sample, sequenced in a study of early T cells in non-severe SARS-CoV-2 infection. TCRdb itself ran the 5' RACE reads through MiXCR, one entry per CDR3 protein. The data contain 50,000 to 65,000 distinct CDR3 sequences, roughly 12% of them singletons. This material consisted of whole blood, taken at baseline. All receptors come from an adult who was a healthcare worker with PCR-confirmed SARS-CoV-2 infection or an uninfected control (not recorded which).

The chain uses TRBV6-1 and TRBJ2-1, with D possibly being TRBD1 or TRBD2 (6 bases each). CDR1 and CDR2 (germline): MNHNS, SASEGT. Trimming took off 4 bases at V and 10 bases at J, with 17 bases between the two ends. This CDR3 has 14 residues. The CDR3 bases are TGTGCCAGCAGTGGCCCTACAGGGAGGCAAGAGCAGTTCTTC. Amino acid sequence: CASSGPTGRQEQFF.

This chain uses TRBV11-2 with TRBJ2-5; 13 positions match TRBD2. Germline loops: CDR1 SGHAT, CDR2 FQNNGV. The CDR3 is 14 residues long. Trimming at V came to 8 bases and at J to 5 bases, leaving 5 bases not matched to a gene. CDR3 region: CASLLAGGTETQYF. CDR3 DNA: TGTGCCAGCCTACTAGCGGGGGGGACGGAGACCCAGTACTTC.

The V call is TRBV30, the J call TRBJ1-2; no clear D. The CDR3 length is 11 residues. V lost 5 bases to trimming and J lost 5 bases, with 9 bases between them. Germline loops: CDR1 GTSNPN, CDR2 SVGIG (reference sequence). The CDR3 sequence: CAWLMAYGYTF. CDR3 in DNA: TGTGCCTGGCTAATGGCGTATGGCTACACCTTC.

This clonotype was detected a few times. This CDR3 is CSARLQDTEAFF. The CDR3 bases are TGCAGTGCTAGATTGCAGGACACTGAAGCTTTCTTT. The chain recombines TRBV20-1 with TRBJ1-1, with D unresolved. Trimming pared 2 bases from V and 3 bases from J, leaving 7 bases between. CDR1 and CDR2 (germline): DFQATT, SNEGSKA (reference sequence). The CDR3 is 12 amino acids.

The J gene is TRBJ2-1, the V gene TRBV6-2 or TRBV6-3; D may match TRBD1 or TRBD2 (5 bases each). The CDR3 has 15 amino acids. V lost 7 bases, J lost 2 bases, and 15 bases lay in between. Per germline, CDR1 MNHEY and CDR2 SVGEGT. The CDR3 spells CASIEGRRTYNEQFF. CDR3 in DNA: TGTGCCAGCATCGAGGGGCGGAGAACCTACAATGAGCAGTTCTTC.

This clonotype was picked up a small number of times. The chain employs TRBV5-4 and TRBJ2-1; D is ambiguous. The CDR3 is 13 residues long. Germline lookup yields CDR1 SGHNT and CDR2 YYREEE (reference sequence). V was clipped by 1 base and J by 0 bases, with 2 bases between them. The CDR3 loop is CASSLTSYNEQFF. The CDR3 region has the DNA TGTGCCAGCAGCTTGACCTCCTACAATGAGCAGTTCTTC.

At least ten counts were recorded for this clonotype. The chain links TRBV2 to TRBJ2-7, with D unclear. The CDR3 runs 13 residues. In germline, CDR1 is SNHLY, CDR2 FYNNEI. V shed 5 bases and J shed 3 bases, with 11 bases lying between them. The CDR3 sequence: CASSRPLLYEQYF. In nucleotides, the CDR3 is TGTGCCAGCAGTCGGCCTCTACTCTACGAGCAGTACTTC.

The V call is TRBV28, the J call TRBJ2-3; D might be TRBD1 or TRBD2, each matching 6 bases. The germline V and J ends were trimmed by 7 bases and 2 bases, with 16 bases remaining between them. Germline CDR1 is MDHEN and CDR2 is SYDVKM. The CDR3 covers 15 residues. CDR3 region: CASTVGGLNTDTQYF. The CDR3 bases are TGTGCCAGCACAGTGGGGGGCCTTAACACAGATACGCAGTATTTT.

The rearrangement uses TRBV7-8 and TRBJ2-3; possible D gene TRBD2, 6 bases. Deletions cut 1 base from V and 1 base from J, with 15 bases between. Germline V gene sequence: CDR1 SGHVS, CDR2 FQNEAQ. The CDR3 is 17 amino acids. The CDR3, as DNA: TGTGCCAGCAGCTTAGGAGTAGGAGGGAGCGGCACAGATACGCAGTATTTT. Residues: CASSLGVGGSGTDTQYF.

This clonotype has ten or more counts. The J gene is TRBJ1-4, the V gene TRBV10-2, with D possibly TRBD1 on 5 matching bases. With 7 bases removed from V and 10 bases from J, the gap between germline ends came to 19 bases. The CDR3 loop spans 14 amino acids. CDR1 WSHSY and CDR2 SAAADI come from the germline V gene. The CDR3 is CASIAQAPSGKLFF. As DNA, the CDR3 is TGCGCCAGCATAGCACAGGCTCCTTCGGGAAAACTGTTTTTT.

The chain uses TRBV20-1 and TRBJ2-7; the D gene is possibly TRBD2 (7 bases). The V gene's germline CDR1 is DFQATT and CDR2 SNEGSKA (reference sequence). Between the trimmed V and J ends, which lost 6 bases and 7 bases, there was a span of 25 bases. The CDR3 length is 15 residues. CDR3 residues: CSAHRGAGDIGEQYF. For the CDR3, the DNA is TGCAGTGCCCACCGGGGTGCGGGGGACATCGGGGAGCAGTACTTC.

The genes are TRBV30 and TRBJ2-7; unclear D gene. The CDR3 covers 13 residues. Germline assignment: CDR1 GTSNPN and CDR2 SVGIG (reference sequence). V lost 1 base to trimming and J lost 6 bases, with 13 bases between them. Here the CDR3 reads CAWSGPRLGEQYF. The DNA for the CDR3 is TGTGCCTGGAGTGGCCCCCGTTTAGGCGAGCAGTACTTC.

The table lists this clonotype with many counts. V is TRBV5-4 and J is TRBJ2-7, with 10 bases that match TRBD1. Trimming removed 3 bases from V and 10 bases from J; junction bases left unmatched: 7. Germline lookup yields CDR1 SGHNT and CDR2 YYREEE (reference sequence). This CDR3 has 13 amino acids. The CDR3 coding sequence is TGTGCCAGCAGCTGGGGGACAGGGGATTATCAGTACTTC. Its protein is CASSWGTGDYQYF.

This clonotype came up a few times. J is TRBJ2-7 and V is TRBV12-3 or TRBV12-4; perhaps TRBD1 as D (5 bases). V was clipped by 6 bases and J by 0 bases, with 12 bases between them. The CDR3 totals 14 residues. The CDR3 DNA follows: TGTGCCAGCAGCGATTCAGGGATCTCCTACGAGCAGTACTTC. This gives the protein CASSDSGISYEQYF.

As DNA, the CDR3 is TGTGCCAGCAGTTGGGGTATAGGGGTCCCGAACACTGAAGCTTTCTTT. This translates into CASSWGIGVPNTEAFF. The chain uses TRBV12-3 or TRBV12-4 and TRBJ1-1; maybe TRBD1 (5 bases). V lost 4 bases and J 1 base, leaving 16 bases between the germline ends. CDR3 length: 16 residues.

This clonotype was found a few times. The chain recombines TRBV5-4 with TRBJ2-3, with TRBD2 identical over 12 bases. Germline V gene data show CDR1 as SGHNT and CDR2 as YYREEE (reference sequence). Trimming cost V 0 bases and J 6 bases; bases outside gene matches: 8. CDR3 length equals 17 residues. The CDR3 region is CASSLGASGGAGDTQYF. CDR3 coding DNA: TGTGCCAGCAGCTTGGGAGCTAGCGGGGGGGCCGGGGATACGCAGTATTTT.

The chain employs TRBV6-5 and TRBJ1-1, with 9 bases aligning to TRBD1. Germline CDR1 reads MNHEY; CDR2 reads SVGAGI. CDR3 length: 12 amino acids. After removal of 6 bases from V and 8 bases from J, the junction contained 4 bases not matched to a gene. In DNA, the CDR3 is TGTGCCAGCAGGAGGACAGGGGCAGAAGCTTTCTTT. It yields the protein CASRRTGAEAFF.

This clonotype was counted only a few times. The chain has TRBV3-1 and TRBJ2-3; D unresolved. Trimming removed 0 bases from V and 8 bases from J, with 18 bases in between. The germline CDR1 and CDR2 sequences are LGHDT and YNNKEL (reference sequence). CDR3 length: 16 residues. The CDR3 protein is CASSQDGSDTTGTQYF. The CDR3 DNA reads TGTGCCAGCAGCCAAGATGGGTCTGACACCACGGGTACGCAGTATTTT.

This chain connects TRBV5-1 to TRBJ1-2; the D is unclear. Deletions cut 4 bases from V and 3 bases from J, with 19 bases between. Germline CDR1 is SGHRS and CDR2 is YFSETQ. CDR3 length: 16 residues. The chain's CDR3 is CASSAGVRAPDYGYTF. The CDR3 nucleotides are TGCGCCAGCAGCGCCGGGGTCCGAGCCCCGGACTATGGCTACACCTTC.

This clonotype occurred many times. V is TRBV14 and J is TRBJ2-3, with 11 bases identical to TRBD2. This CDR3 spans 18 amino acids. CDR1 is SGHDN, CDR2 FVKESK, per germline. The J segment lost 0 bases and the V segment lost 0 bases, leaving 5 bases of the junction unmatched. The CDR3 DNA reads TGTGCCAGCAGCCAAGATCGGGGACTAGCGGTTAGCACAGATACGCAGTATTTT. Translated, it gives CASSQDRGLAVSTDTQYF.

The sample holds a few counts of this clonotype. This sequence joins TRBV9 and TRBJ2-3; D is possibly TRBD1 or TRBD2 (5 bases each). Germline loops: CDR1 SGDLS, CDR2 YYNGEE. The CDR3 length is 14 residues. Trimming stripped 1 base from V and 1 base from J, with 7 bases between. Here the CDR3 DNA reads TGTGCCAGCAGCGTATTGGGGGGCACAGATACGCAGTATTTT. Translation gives CASSVLGGTDTQYF.

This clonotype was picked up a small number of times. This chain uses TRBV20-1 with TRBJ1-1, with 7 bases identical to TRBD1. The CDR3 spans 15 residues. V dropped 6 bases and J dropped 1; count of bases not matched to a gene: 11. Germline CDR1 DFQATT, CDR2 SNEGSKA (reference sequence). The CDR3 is CSARTPWTGNTEAFF. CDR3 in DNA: TGCAGTGCGCGGACTCCCTGGACAGGGAACACTGAAGCTTTCTTT.

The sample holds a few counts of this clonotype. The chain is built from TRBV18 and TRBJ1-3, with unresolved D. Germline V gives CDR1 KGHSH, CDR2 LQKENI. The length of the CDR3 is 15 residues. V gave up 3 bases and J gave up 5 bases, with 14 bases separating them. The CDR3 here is CASSPPGGERNTIYF. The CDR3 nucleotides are TGTGCCAGCTCACCCCCCGGAGGTGAAAGAAACACCATATATTTT. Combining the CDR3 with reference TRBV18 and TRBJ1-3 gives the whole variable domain NAGVMQNPRHLVRRRGQEARLRCSPMKGHSHVYWYRQLPEEGLKFMVYLQKENIIDESGMPKERFSAEFPKEGPSILRIQQVVRGDSAAYFCASSPPGGERNTIYFGEGSWLTVV.

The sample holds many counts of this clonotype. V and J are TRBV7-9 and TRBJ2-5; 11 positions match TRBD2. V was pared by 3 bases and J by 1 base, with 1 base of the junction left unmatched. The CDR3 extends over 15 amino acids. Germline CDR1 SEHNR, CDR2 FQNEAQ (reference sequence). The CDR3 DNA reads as TGTGCCAGCAGCTTCCTAGCGGGGGGCCAAGAGACCCAGTACTTC. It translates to CASSFLAGGQETQYF.

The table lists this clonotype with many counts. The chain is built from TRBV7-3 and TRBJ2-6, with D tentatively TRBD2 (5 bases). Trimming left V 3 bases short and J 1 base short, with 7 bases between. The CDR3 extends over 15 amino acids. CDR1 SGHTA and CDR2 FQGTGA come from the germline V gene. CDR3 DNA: TGTGCCAGCAGCTTCCGCGGGTCTGGGGCCAACGTCCTGACTTTC. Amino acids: CASSFRGSGANVLTF.

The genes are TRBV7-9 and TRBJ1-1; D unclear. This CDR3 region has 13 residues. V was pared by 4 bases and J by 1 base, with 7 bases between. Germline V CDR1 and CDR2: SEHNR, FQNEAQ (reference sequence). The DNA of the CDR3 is TGTGCCAGCAGCTCTCAGGCGAACACTGAAGCTTTCTTT. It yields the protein CASSSQANTEAFF. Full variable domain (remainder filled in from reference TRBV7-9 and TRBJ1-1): DTGVSQNPRHKITKRGQNVTFRCDPISEHNRLYWYRQTLGQGPEFLTYFQNEAQLEKSRLLSDRFSAERPKGSFSTLEIQRTEQGDSAMYLCASSSQANTEAFFGQGTRLTVV.

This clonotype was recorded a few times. The chain's CDR3 is CSALDPGGETQYF. The CDR3 DNA is TGCAGTGCGCTAGACCCGGGCGGCGAGACCCAGTACTTC. This rearrangement joins TRBV20-1 to TRBJ2-5; D remains ambiguous. The CDR3 covers 13 residues. Germline loops: CDR1 DFQATT, CDR2 SNEGSKA (reference sequence). Trimming pared 6 bases from V and 5 bases from J, leaving 16 bases between.